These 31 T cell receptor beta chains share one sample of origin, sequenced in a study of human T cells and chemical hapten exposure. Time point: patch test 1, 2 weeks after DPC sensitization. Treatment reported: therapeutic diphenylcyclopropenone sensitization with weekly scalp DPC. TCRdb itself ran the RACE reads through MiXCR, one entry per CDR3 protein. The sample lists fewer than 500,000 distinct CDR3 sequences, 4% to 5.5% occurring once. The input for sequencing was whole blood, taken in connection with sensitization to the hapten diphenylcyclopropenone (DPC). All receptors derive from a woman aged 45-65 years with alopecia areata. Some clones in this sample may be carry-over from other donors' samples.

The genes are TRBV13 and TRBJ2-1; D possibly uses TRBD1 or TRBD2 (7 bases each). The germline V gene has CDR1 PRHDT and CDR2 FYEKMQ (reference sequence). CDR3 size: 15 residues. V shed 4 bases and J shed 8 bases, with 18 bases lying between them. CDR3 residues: CASSSRGGVGDEQFF. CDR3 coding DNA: TGTGCCAGCAGCTCCAGGGGGGGCGTGGGAGATGAGCAGTTCTTC.

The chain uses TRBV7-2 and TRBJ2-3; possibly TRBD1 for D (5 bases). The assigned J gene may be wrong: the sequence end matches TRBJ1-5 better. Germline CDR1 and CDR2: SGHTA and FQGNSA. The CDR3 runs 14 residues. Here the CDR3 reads CASSLGGIADTQHF. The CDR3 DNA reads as TGTGCCAGCAGCTTAGGGGGGATAGCAGATACGCAGCATTTT.

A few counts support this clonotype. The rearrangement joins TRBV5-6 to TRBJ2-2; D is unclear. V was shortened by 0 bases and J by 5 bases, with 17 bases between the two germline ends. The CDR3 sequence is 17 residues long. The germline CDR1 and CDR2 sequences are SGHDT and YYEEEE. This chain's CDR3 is CASSLAGRVMGTGELFF. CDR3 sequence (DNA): TGTGCCAGCAGCTTGGCCGGTAGGGTAATGGGAACCGGGGAGCTGTTTTTT.

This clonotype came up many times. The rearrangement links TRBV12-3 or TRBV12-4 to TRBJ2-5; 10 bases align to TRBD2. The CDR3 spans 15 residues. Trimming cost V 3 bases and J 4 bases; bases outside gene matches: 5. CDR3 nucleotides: TGTGCCAGCAGTTTGCTAGCGGGAGTAGGAGAGACCCAGTACTTC. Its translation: CASSLLAGVGETQYF.

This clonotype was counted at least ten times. In nucleotides, the CDR3 is TGTGCCAGCGCCGACCGACGGACCTCTCGCACAGATACGCAGTATTTT. It is translated as CASADRRTSRTDTQYF. The chain joins TRBV7-9 to TRBJ2-3; D gene unclear. The V end was cut by 8 bases, the J end by 1 base, with 19 bases between. Germline loops: CDR1 SEHNR, CDR2 FQNEAQ (reference sequence). The CDR3 contains 16 residues.

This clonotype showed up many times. The CDR3 here is CASSPRTGADSPLHF. As DNA, the CDR3 is TGCGCCAGCAGCCCGAGAACAGGGGCGGATTCACCCCTCCACTTT. The chain combines TRBV4-3 with TRBJ1-6; 7 positions match TRBD1. The V and J ends lost 4 bases and 8 bases, in that order; junction bases with no gene match: 8. CDR3 size: 15 residues. CDR1 is LGHNA and CDR2 is YSLEER in the germline V gene.

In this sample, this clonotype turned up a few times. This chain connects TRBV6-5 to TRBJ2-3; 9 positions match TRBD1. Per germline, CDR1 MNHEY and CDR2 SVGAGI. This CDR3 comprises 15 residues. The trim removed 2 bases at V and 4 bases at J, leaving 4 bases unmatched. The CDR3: CASSYGGTGSDTQYF. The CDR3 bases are TGTGCCAGCAGTTACGGCGGGACAGGGTCAGATACGCAGTATTTT.

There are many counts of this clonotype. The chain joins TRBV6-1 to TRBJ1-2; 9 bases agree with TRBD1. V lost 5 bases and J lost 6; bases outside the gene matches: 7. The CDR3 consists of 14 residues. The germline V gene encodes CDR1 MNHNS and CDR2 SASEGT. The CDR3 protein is CASSTRTGENGYTF. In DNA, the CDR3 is TGTGCCAGCAGTACCCGGACAGGGGAGAATGGCTACACCTTC.

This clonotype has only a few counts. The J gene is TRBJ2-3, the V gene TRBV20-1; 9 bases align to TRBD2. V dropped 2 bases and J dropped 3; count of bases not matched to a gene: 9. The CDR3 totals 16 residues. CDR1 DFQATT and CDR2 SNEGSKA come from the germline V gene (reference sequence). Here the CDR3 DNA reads TGCAGTGCTAGACCCCCGCGGGGGGGCCCAACAGATACGCAGTATTTT. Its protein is CSARPPRGGPTDTQYF.

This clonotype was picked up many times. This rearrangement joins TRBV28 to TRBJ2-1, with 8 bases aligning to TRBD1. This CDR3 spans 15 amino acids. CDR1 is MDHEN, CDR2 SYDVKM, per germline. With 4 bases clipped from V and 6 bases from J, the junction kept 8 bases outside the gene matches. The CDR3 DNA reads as TGTGCCAGCAGTTCCCGGACAGGGCTAAGCAATGAGCAGTTCTTC. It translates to CASSSRTGLSNEQFF.

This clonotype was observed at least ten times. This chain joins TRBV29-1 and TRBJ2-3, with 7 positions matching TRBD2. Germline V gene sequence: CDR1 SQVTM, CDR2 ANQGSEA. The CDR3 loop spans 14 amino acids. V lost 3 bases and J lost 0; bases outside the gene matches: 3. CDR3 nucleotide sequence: TGCAGCGTTGATGGTAGCGGGAGCACAGATACGCAGTATTTT. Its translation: CSVDGSGSTDTQYF.

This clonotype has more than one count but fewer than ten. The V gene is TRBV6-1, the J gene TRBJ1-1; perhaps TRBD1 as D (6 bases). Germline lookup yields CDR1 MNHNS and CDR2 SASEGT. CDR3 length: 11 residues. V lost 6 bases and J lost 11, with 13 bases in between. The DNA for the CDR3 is TGTGCCAGCAGGGCCGGGACACTGGCTTTCTTT. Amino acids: CASRAGTLAFF.

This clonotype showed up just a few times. In DNA, the CDR3 is TGTGCCAGCACCGTCGGGGGTCGTCACGAGCAGTACTTC. Translation gives CASTVGGRHEQYF. The V gene is TRBV12-3 or TRBV12-4, the J gene TRBJ2-7, with D possibly being TRBD2 (6 bases). The CDR3 consists of 13 residues. The germline V and J ends were trimmed by 7 bases and 5 bases, with 15 bases remaining between them.

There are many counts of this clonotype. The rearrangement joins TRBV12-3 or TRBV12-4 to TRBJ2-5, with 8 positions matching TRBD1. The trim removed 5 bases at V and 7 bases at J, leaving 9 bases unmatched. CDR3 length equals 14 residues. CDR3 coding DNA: TGTGCCAGCAGTCCCAGACAGGGGCCGGGGACCCAGTACTTC. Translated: CASSPRQGPGTQYF.

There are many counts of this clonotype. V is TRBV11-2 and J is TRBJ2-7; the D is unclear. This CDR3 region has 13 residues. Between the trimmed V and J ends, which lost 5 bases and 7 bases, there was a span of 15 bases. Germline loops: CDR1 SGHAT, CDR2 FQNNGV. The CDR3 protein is CASSVLGSREQYF. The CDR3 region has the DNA TGTGCCAGCAGCGTTCTAGGTTCCAGGGAGCAGTACTTC.

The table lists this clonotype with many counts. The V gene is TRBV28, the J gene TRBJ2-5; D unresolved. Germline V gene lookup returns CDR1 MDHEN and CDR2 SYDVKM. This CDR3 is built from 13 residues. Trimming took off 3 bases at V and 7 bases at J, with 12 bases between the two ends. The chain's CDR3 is CASSFGEPGTQYF. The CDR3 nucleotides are TGTGCCAGCAGTTTTGGAGAGCCTGGGACCCAGTACTTC.

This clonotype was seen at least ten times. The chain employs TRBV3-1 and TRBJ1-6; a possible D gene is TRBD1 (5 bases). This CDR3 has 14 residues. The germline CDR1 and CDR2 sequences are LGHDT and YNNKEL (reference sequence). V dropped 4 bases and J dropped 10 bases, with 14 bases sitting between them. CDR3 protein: CASSLAGQSSPLHF. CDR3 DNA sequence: TGTGCCAGCAGCCTTGCGGGGCAAAGCTCACCCCTCCACTTT.

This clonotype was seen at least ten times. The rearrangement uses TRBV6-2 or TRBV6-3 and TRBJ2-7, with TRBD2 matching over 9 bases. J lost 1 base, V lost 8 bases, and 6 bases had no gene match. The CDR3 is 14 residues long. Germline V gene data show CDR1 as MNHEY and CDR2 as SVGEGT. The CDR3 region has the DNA TGTGCCAGCGTCGAACTAGCGGGTTCCTACGAGCAGTACTTC. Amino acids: CASVELAGSYEQYF.

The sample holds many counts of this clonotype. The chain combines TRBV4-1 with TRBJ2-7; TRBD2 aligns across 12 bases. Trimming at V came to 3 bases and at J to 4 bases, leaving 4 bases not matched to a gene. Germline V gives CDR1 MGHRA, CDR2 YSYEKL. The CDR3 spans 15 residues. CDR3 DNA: TGCGCCAGCAGCCAGCGGACTAGCGGGGAGTACGAGCAGTACTTC. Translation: CASSQRTSGEYEQYF.

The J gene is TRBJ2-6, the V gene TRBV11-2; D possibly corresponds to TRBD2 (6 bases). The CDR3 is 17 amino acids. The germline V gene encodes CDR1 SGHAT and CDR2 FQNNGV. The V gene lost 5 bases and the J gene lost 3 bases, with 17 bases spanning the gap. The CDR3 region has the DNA TGTGCCAGCAGCCGGGGACGGGGAGGTAGTGGGGCCAACGTCCTGACTTTC. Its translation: CASSRGRGGSGANVLTF. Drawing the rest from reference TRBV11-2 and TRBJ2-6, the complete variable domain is EAGVAQSPRYKIIEKRQSVAFWCNPISGHATLYWYQQILGQGPKLLIQFQNNGVVDDSQLPKDRFSAERLKGVDSTLKIQPAKLEDSAVYLCASSRGRGGSGANVLTFGAGSRLTVL.

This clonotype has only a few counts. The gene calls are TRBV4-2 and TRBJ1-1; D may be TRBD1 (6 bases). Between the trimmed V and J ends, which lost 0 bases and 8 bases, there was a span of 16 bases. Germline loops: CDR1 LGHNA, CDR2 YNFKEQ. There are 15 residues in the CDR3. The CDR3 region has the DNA TGTGCCAGCAGCCAAGATTGGGGTATGGGGGCGGAAGCTTTCTTT. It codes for CASSQDWGMGAEAFF.

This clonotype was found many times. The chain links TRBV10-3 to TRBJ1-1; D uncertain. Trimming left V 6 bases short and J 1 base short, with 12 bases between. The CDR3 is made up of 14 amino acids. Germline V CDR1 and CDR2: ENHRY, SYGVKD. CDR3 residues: CAIRGTQENTEAFF. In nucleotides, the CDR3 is TGTGCCATCAGGGGAACCCAAGAGAACACTGAAGCTTTCTTT.

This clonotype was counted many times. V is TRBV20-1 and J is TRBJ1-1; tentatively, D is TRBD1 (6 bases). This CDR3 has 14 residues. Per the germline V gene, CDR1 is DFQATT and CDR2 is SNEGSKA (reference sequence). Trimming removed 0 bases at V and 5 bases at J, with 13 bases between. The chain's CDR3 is CSARDRGGETEAFF. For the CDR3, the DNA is TGCAGTGCTAGAGATAGGGGGGGTGAAACTGAAGCTTTCTTT.

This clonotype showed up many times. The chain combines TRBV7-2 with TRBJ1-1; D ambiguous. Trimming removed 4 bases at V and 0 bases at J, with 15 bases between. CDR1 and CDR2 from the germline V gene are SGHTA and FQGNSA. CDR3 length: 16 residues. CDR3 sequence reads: CASSSRGEALNTEAFF. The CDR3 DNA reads TGTGCCAGCAGCTCCCGCGGGGAGGCTTTGAACACTGAAGCTTTCTTT.

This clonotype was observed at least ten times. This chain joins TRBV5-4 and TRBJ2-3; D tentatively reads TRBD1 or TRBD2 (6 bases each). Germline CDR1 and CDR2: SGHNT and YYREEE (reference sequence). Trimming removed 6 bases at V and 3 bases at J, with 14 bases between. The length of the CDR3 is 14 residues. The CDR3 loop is CASNGGAATDTQYF. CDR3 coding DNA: TGTGCCAGCAACGGGGGCGCGGCGACAGATACGCAGTATTTT.

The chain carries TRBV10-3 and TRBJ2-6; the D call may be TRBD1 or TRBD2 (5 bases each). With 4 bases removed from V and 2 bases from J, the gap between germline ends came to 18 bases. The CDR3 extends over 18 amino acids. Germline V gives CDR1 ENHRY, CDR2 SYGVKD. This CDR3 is CAISGGPVGLTGANVLTF. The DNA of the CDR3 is TGTGCCATCAGTGGGGGACCAGTCGGGCTCACTGGGGCCAACGTCCTGACTTTC.

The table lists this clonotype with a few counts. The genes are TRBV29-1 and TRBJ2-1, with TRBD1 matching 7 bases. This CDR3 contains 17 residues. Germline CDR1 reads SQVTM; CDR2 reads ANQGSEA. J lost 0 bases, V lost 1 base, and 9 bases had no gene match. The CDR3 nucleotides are TGCAGCGTTGAAGCACTTGGACAGGTCTTCTCCTACAATGAGCAGTTCTTC. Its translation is CSVEALGQVFSYNEQFF.

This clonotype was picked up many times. CDR3 loop: CAIRAEGPANNEQFF. CDR3 nucleotides: TGTGCCATCAGGGCAGAGGGCCCGGCGAACAATGAGCAGTTCTTC. The chain employs TRBV10-3 and TRBJ2-1; TRBD2 might be the D (5 bases). Germline V lookup: CDR1 ENHRY, CDR2 SYGVKD. The CDR3 spans 15 residues. V was pared by 6 bases and J by 5 bases, with 17 bases between.

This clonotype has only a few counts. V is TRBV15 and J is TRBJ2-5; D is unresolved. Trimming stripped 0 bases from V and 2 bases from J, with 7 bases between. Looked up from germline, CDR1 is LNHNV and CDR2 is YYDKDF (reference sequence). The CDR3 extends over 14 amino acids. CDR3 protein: CATSREGTQETQYF. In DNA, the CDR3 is TGTGCCACCAGCAGAGAGGGTACTCAAGAGACCCAGTACTTC.

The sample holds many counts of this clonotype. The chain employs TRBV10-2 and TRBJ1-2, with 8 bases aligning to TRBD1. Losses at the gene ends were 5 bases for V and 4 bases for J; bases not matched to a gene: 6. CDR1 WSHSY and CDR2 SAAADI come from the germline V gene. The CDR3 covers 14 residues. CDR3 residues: CASSPQGDIYGYTF. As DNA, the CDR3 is TGCGCCAGCAGTCCACAGGGGGATATCTATGGCTACACCTTC.

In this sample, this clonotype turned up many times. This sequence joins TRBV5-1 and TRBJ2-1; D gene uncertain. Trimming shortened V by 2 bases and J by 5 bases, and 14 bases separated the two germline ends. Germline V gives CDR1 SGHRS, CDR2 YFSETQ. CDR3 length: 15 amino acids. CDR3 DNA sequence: TGCGCCAGCAGCTTCATTGGTGGTAGAGACAATGAGCAGTTCTTC. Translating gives CASSFIGGRDNEQFF.